This TCR beta chain was sequenced for a study of T cells after yellow fever vaccination. In the study overall: Fractions with few cells were prepared using SMART-Seq v4 Ultra Low Input.

V was clipped by 0 bases and J by 8 bases, with 10 bases between them. The CDR3 is 14 residues long. CDR1 and CDR2 (germline): MRHNA, SNTAGT. This clonotype was counted a few times. Its matching antigen is unknown. Whole-study results and caveats: Reappearing after the booster were most of the clones from primary vaccination (less than 98% CD4, approximately 89% CD8). Overall, a small share of clonotypes was seen in both CD4 and CD8 compartments.

TCRdb passed the 5' RACE reads through MiXCR, listing each CDR3 protein once. The data contain 500,000 to 650,000 distinct CDR3 sequences, roughly a sixth of them singletons. Here the sequenced sample was PBMCs, taken 4 to 5 days after the first yellow fever vaccination. This rearrangement joins TRBV6-4 to TRBJ2-2; no clear D gene. This TCR was recovered from a man between 18 and 29 years old who received the YFV17D yellow fever vaccine. The CDR3 DNA reads as TGTGCCAGCAGTGACTCGATTCTCGCGGGGGAGCTGTTTTTT. This gives the protein CASSDSILAGELFF.